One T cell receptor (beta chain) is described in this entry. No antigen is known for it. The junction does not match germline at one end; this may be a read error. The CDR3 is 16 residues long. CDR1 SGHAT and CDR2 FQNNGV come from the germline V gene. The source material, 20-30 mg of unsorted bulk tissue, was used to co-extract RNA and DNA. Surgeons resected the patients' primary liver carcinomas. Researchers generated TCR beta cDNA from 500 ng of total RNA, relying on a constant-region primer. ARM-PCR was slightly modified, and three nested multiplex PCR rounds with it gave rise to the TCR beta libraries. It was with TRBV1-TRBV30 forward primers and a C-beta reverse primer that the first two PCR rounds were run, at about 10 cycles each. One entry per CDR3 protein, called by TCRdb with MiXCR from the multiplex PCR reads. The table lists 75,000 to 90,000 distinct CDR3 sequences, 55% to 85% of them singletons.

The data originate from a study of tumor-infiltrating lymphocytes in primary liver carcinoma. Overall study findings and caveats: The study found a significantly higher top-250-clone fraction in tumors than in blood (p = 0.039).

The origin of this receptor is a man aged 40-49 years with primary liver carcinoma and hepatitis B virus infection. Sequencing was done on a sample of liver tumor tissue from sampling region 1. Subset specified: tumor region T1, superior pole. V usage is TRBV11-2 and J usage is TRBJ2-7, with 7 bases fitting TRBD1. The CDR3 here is CASNLDQGDGIYEQYF. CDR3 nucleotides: TGTGCCAGCAACTTAGATCAGGGGGACGGTATCTACGAGCAGTACTTC.